The 31 T cell receptor beta chains below all came from one sample that was sequenced in a study of beta chain features in type 1 diabetes. Since all of the isolated RNA was reverse transcribed, expressed TCRB transcripts were what got sequenced. Only in-frame clones appear in the TCRdb table, and some are missing; sequencing was by immunoSEQ multiplex PCR. The sample yields roughly 380,000 clones, around 20% seen once. The sequenced sample was naive CD4+ T cells from blood. These receptors were obtained from a woman between 18 and 29 years old in good health.

This clone was seen more than once but under ten times. The chain links TRBV12-5 to TRBJ2-1; D gene uncertain. V lost 6 bases to trimming and J lost 0 bases, with 6 bases between them. Germline loops: CDR1 LGHNT, CDR2 FRNRAP. There are 13 residues in the CDR3. In nucleotides, the CDR3 is TGTGCTAGTGGATATGTCTCCTACAATGAGCAGTTCTTC. It encodes CASGYVSYNEQFF.

This clone was seen a handful of times. The chain couples TRBV4-2 to TRBJ1-5; 8 bases fit TRBD1. The CDR3 contains 16 residues. From germline, CDR1 is LGHNA and CDR2 YNFKEQ. Losses at the gene ends were 0 bases for V and 7 bases for J; bases not matched to a gene: 8. As DNA, the CDR3 is TGTGCCAGCAGCCAAGACCCACAGGGGGGCGGACAGCCCCAGCATTTT. It is translated as CASSQDPQGGGQPQHF.

This clone was counted a few times. The rearrangement uses TRBV29-1 and TRBJ1-2, with 7 bases matching TRBD1. Germline-derived CDR1 and CDR2 are SQVTM and ANQGSEA. This CDR3 is built from 14 residues. Trimming at V came to 7 bases and at J to 4 bases, leaving 12 bases not matched to a gene. The CDR3 DNA sequence: TGCAGCGATAAAACCGGGACAGAATTCTATGGCTACACCTTC. Translation gives CSDKTGTEFYGYTF.

The table lists this clone with a few counts. The chain joins TRBV30 to TRBJ2-3; D is uncertain. The CDR3 contains 12 residues. Germline-derived CDR1 and CDR2 are GTSNPN and SVGIG (reference sequence). Trimming stripped 4 bases from V and 0 bases from J, with 5 bases between. The DNA of the CDR3 is TGTGCCTGGACACAGAGCACAGATACGCAGTATTTT. Its protein is CAWTQSTDTQYF.

This clone was seen more than once but under ten times. The V gene is TRBV5-1, the J gene TRBJ2-3; D gene ambiguous. V was shortened by 0 bases and J by 3 bases, with 11 bases between the two germline ends. CDR1 is SGHRS, CDR2 YFSETQ, per germline. The CDR3 extends over 15 amino acids. The chain's CDR3 is CASSLALGETDTQYF. CDR3 bases: TGCGCCAGCAGCTTGGCTCTAGGTGAAACAGATACGCAGTATTTT.

This clone was detected a few times. V and J are TRBV30 and TRBJ1-5, with D possibly TRBD1 on 5 matching bases. Germline V gene sequence: CDR1 GTSNPN, CDR2 SVGIG (reference sequence). This CDR3 has 13 residues. Deletions cut 0 bases from V and 9 bases from J, with 12 bases between. The CDR3 is CAWSVQGKLPQHF. Here the CDR3 DNA reads TGTGCCTGGAGTGTTCAGGGTAAGCTGCCCCAGCATTTT.

A few counts support this clone. This chain joins TRBV2 and TRBJ1-2; D not certain. The V end lost 4 bases, the J end lost 7 bases, and 10 bases lay between the germline ends. Germline V gene sequence: CDR1 SNHLY, CDR2 FYNNEI. CDR3 length: 12 residues. The CDR3 DNA reads TGTGCCAGCAGTGTGTCTTTCCCTGGCTACACCTTC. Its protein product is CASSVSFPGYTF.

The V and J genes are TRBV7-9 and TRBJ2-7; D may be TRBD2 (6 bases). Germline CDR1 reads SEHNR; CDR2 reads FQNEAQ (reference sequence). Trimming took 4 bases from V and 2 from J, leaving 9 bases between them. This CDR3 region has 13 residues. Written as DNA, the CDR3 is TGTGCCAGCAGCTCGGGACTTACCTACGAGCAGTACTTC. Translation: CASSSGLTYEQYF.

This chain connects TRBV5-6 to TRBJ2-1; the D is unclear. Germline CDR1 and CDR2: SGHDT and YYEEEE. Trimming stripped 4 bases from V and 4 bases from J, with 9 bases between. CDR3 size: 13 residues. CDR3: CASSTDTYNEQFF. CDR3 nucleotides: TGTGCCAGCAGCACCGACACATACAATGAGCAGTTCTTC. Complete variable domain (other parts from reference TRBV5-6 and TRBJ2-1): DAGVTQSPTHLIKTRGQQVTLRCSPKSGHDTVSWYQQALGQGPQFIFQYYEEEERQRGNFPDRFSGHQFPNYSSELNVNALLLGDSALYLCASSTDTYNEQFFGPGTRLTVL.

The chain combines TRBV11-2 with TRBJ2-6; D is ambiguous. Germline CDR1 is SGHAT and CDR2 is FQNNGV. Trimming pared 2 bases from V and 3 bases from J, leaving 5 bases between. CDR3 length: 14 amino acids. The CDR3 sequence: CASSLRVGANVLTF. CDR3 bases: TGTGCCAGCAGCTTACGGGTTGGGGCCAACGTCCTGACTTTC.

The chain uses TRBV5-4 and TRBJ2-3; a possible D gene is TRBD2 (5 bases). CDR1 and CDR2 from the germline V gene are SGHNT and YYREEE (reference sequence). This CDR3 spans 16 amino acids. The V and J ends lost 1 base and 4 bases respectively, with 16 bases between them. The CDR3, as DNA: TGTGCCAGCAGCTTGTTACAACTAGATTTAGCAGATACGCAGTATTTT. This gives the protein CASSLLQLDLADTQYF.

Worth noting for this clone: Within the sample, other DNA sequences also encode this same CDR3. The chain combines TRBV9 with TRBJ1-2; D is unresolved. This CDR3 has 13 residues. V dropped 0 bases and J dropped 2 bases, with 5 bases sitting between them. Germline assignment: CDR1 SGDLS and CDR2 YYNGEE. CDR3 sequence reads: CASSVDTNYGYTF. CDR3 in DNA: TGTGCCAGCAGCGTAGACACAAACTATGGCTACACCTTC.

The chain combines TRBV6-6 with TRBJ1-3; the D gene is possibly TRBD1 (6 bases). Germline CDR1 reads MNHNY; CDR2 reads SVGAGI (reference sequence). V shed 5 bases and J shed 4 bases, with 9 bases lying between them. CDR3 length equals 13 residues. CDR3 residues: CASSRDTGNTIYF. The DNA of the CDR3 is TGTGCCAGCAGTAGGGACACAGGAAACACCATATATTTT.

The chain combines TRBV28 with TRBJ1-5, with 7 bases fitting TRBD1. The germline CDR1 and CDR2 sequences are MDHEN and SYDVKM. The CDR3 has 15 amino acids. V shed 6 bases and J 6 bases; nucleotides not matched to a gene: 11. CDR3 coding DNA: TGTGCCAGCAGCTCCCCCAGGGGGAATGGTCAGCCCCAGCATTTT. It is translated as CASSSPRGNGQPQHF.

This clone was recorded a few times. The germline gene is not matched at one end of the junction; a read error may be the cause. V and J are TRBV7-7 and TRBJ2-3, with D perhaps TRBD1 (5 bases). The germline V gene has CDR1 SSHAT and CDR2 FNYEAQ (reference sequence). CDR3 length: 13 residues. The CDR3 loop is CASSLGPTDTQYF. The CDR3 region has the DNA TGTGCTAGCAGCTTGGGGCCCACAGATACGCAGTATTTT.

The J gene is TRBJ1-2, the V gene TRBV10-3; 8 positions agree with TRBD1. V was clipped by 2 bases and J by 6 bases; unmatched bases: 5. The length of the CDR3 is 14 residues. Germline lookup yields CDR1 ENHRY and CDR2 SYGVKD. The chain's CDR3 is CAISEIGQGDGYTF. As DNA, the CDR3 is TGTGCCATCAGTGAGATTGGACAGGGAGATGGCTACACCTTC.

The chain uses TRBV7-8 and TRBJ1-5, with D perhaps TRBD1 (6 bases). The CDR3 contains 12 residues. Per germline, CDR1 SGHVS and CDR2 FQNEAQ. V lost 11 bases to trimming and J lost 7 bases, with 15 bases between them. The CDR3 DNA sequence: TGTGCCTCCAGGGGCGTGGGGCAGCCCCAGCATTTT. As protein: CASRGVGQPQHF.

This clone has a handful of counts. The chain has TRBV2 and TRBJ2-5; D is possibly TRBD1 (5 bases). Per the germline V gene, CDR1 is SNHLY and CDR2 is FYNNEI. V lost 6 bases and J lost 4, with 9 bases in between. The CDR3 covers 12 residues. CDR3 nucleotide sequence: TGTGCCAGCAGACCAGGGTCAGAGACCCAGTACTTC. Its translation is CASRPGSETQYF.

About this clone itself: One junction end disagrees with the germline gene, perhaps due to a read error. The chain couples TRBV4-1 to TRBJ1-2; TRBD1 is a possible D gene (5 bases). CDR1 is MGHRA, CDR2 YSYEKL, per germline. The CDR3 runs to 14 residues. The DNA of the CDR3 is TGTGCCAGCAGCCAAGCAGGGAGGAACTATGGCTACACCTTC. The encoded protein is CASSQAGRNYGYTF.

This clone was seen a handful of times. V is TRBV20-1 and J is TRBJ1-1; D might be TRBD1 (6 bases). V was trimmed by 6 bases and J by 10 bases, leaving 15 bases between them. This CDR3 region has 11 residues. CDR1 and CDR2 (germline): DFQATT, SNEGSKA (reference sequence). The chain's CDR3 is CSALGGLGAFF. The CDR3 nucleotides are TGCAGTGCCCTAGGGGGTTTGGGAGCTTTCTTT.

V and J are TRBV6-1 and TRBJ2-7; 9 bases match TRBD1. Trimming took 4 bases from V and 7 from J; bases not matched to a gene: 5. CDR3 length: 13 residues. CDR1 is MNHNS, CDR2 SASEGT, per germline. The CDR3 protein is CASSGGQGREQYF. The CDR3 DNA is TGTGCCAGCAGTGGCGGACAGGGGCGGGAGCAGTACTTC.

This clone was seen only a few times. The sample contains more than one DNA sequence encoding this CDR3. The genes are TRBV7-9 and TRBJ1-5, with TRBD1 as a possible D gene (6 bases). Trimming left V 5 bases short and J 7 bases short, with 12 bases between. Germline V gene sequence: CDR1 SEHNR, CDR2 FQNEAQ (reference sequence). The CDR3 sequence is 13 residues long. Here the CDR3 reads CASSLTGSQPQHF. DNA of the CDR3: TGTGCCAGCAGCCTAACAGGGAGCCAGCCCCAGCATTTT.

This chain uses TRBV11-1 with TRBJ2-1; TRBD2 matches at 10 bases. This CDR3 region has 16 residues. V shed 1 base, J shed 8 bases, and the junction held 8 bases outside the gene matches. Germline loops: CDR1 SGHAT, CDR2 FQDESV (reference sequence). The CDR3, as DNA: TGTGCCAGCAGCTTAGATATAGCGGGAGGCGGGGATGAGCAGTTCTTC. Translating gives CASSLDIAGGGDEQFF.

The rearrangement links TRBV19 to TRBJ2-7, with D unclear. V was shortened by 3 bases and J by 0 bases, with 15 bases between the two germline ends. The CDR3 runs 16 residues. Germline values: CDR1 LNHDA, CDR2 SQIVND (reference sequence). The CDR3 spells CASSIGLSSFSYEQYF. The CDR3 DNA follows: TGTGCCAGTAGTATTGGTTTGAGTAGCTTCTCCTACGAGCAGTACTTC.

The rearrangement joins TRBV7-9 to TRBJ2-2, with TRBD2 matching over 8 bases. Germline assignment: CDR1 SEHNR and CDR2 FQNEAQ (reference sequence). The CDR3 has 15 amino acids. V gave up 2 bases and J gave up 6 bases; unmatched junction bases: 5. The CDR3 DNA reads as TGTGCCAGCAGCTTAAGCGGGAGTCGGTCCGGGGAGCTGTTTTTT. Its translation is CASSLSGSRSGELFF.

In its sample, this clone was seen a few times. The rearrangement joins TRBV29-1 to TRBJ2-2; possibly TRBD2 for D (6 bases). Germline V lookup: CDR1 SQVTM, CDR2 ANQGSEA. The CDR3 runs 14 residues. V was clipped by 3 bases and J by 1 base, with 9 bases between them. For the CDR3, the DNA is TGCAGCGTTGAGGGACTGGAGAACACCGGGGAGCTGTTTTTT. It specifies CSVEGLENTGELFF.

V is TRBV25-1 and J is TRBJ1-4; D is undetermined. The V gene's germline CDR1 is MGHDK and CDR2 SYGVNS. The CDR3 is 13 amino acids. Trimming removed 4 bases from V and 8 bases from J, with 11 bases in between. CDR3 loop: CASSVRPSEKLFF. CDR3 bases: TGTGCCAGCAGTGTCAGGCCCTCCGAAAAACTGTTTTTT.

This sequence joins TRBV7-9 and TRBJ2-3; 7 bases are shared with TRBD1. From germline, CDR1 is SEHNR and CDR2 FQNEAQ (reference sequence). The CDR3 contains 14 residues. Trimming took 6 bases from V and 3 from J; bases not matched to a gene: 6. The CDR3 DNA follows: TGTGCCAGCAGTCGTCGACAGGGAACAGATACGCAGTATTTT. Its translation: CASSRRQGTDTQYF.

The CDR3 loop is CASGLGGASGSDNEQFF. In DNA, the CDR3 is TGTGCTAGTGGTTTGGGGGGGGCTAGCGGCAGTGACAATGAGCAGTTCTTC. The genes are TRBV12-5 and TRBJ2-1; a possible D gene is TRBD2 (7 bases). The CDR3 is made up of 17 amino acids. Germline CDR1 is LGHNT and CDR2 is FRNRAP. V was cut by 1 base and J by 5 bases, with 18 bases left in between.

This clone occurred a few times. V gene TRBV2 combines with J gene TRBJ1-5; 8 bases fit TRBD1. The V gene end was trimmed by 6 bases and the J gene end by 7 bases; junction bases not matched to a gene: 11. The CDR3 length is 15 residues. Germline-derived CDR1 and CDR2 are SNHLY and FYNNEI. The CDR3 DNA reads TGTGCCAGCAGCCGAGGACAGGGTAGAGAACAGCCCCAGCATTTT. Residues: CASSRGQGREQPQHF.

This clone was counted a few times. This chain joins TRBV5-4 and TRBJ1-2; D is unresolved. The germline V and J ends were trimmed by 3 bases and 3 bases, with 9 bases remaining between them. The CDR3 runs 13 residues. CDR1 is SGHNT and CDR2 is YYREEE in the germline V gene (reference sequence). DNA of the CDR3: TGTGCCAGCAGCTCGCGGAAGGACTATGGCTACACCTTC. Residues: CASSSRKDYGYTF.